One and the same sample provided the 25 T cell receptor beta chains below, sequenced in a study of graft-versus-host responses after intestinal transplantation. Tissue processing of the graft released intraepithelial and lamina propria lymphocytes from it. This table comes from immunoSEQ multiplex PCR, and its TCRdb copy is limited to in-frame clones, with some not included. The table includes roughly 15,000 clones, less than 85% detected once. The specimen was ileum tissue, collected approximately 97 days after intestinal transplant. Receptors originate from a human patient who received an intestinal transplant, so some T cells may come from the graft donor.

CDR3 coding DNA: TGTGCCAGCAGCCCTCGAACATTCAGGGGACTAGCCCTAGGGCTTGGCGAGCAGTACTTC. It is translated as CASSPRTFRGLALGLGEQYF. The V call is TRBV28, the J call TRBJ2-7; TRBD2 matches at 9 bases. CDR1 and CDR2 from the germline V gene are MDHEN and SYDVKM. J gave up 6 bases and V 6 bases, and 27 bases lay outside the gene matches. This CDR3 comprises 20 residues.

The rearrangement links TRBV6-1 to TRBJ2-7; TRBD1 matches at 9 bases. CDR3 size: 15 residues. Germline loops: CDR1 MNHNS, CDR2 SASEGT. Trimming took 7 bases from V and 4 from J; bases not matched to a gene: 11. Written as DNA, the CDR3 is TGTGCCAGCACCCTTACGGACAGGGGCAGGTACGAGCAGTACTTC. Translating gives CASTLTDRGRYEQYF.

J is TRBJ2-7 and V is TRBV4-1; 8 bases map to TRBD1. The CDR3 runs to 16 residues. Germline trimming cut 4 bases from V and 3 bases from J; bases unmatched to any gene: 11. Germline V gives CDR1 MGHRA, CDR2 YSYEKL. The CDR3 sequence: CASSRLVSGQGYEQYF. The DNA for the CDR3 is TGCGCCAGCAGCCGCCTCGTGAGTGGACAGGGCTACGAGCAGTACTTC.

The chain has TRBV7-9 and TRBJ1-6; D might be TRBD1 (6 bases). Trimming shortened V by 5 bases and J by 0 bases, and 17 bases separated the two germline ends. Per germline, CDR1 SEHNR and CDR2 FQNEAQ (reference sequence). The CDR3 runs to 18 residues. The CDR3 reads CASSPKTGLPSYNSPLHF. CDR3 bases: TGTGCCAGCAGCCCCAAGACAGGCTTACCCTCCTATAATTCACCCCTCCACTTT.

The CDR3 spells CASSPGGGVAGLQYF. CDR3 sequence (DNA): TGTGCCAGCAGCCCAGGCGGAGGGGTCGCCGGTCTGCAGTACTTC. The chain employs TRBV7-2 and TRBJ2-7; possible D gene TRBD2, 6 bases. CDR1 is SGHTA and CDR2 is FQGNSA in the germline V gene. The CDR3 length is 15 residues. Trimming removed 5 bases at V and 9 bases at J, with 23 bases between.

The rearrangement joins TRBV4-1 to TRBJ1-2; D possibly corresponds to TRBD1 (6 bases). Per the germline V gene, CDR1 is MGHRA and CDR2 is YSYEKL. V was pared by 4 bases and J by 8 bases, with 17 bases between. The CDR3 covers 14 residues. CDR3 coding DNA: TGCGCCAGCAGCCGGCTCAGGGGTGTCGGAGGCTACACCTTC. Translation: CASSRLRGVGGYTF.

Notes on this clone: A read error may produce the germline difference seen at one junction end. The same CDR3 is also encoded by other DNA sequences in this sample. This sequence joins TRBV19 and TRBJ1-5, with D unresolved. The CDR3 spans 14 residues. Germline CDR1 LNHDA, CDR2 SQIVND (reference sequence). The CDR3 DNA reads as TGTGCCAGTAGTATAGATCACGGCAAGCAGCCCCAGCATTTT. It yields the protein CASSIDHGKQPQHF.

The chain combines TRBV10-3 with TRBJ2-7, with D maybe TRBD1 (6 bases). The CDR3 loop spans 13 amino acids. Germline V lookup: CDR1 ENHRY, CDR2 SYGVKD. V was shortened by 10 bases and J by 5 bases, with 18 bases between the two germline ends. The CDR3 nucleotides read TGTGCCACCCTAGTCAGGGGAAGTAACGAGCAGTACTTC. It is translated as CATLVRGSNEQYF.

The gene calls are TRBV7-4 and TRBJ1-2; 10 nucleotides match TRBD1. V gave up 8 bases and J gave up 2 bases; unmatched junction bases: 11. The CDR3 runs 16 residues. CDR1 is SGHVT, CDR2 SQSDAQ, per germline. CDR3 sequence (DNA): TGTGCCAGCGGTGACAGGGGGCGCAGGCCAAACTATGGCTACACCTTC. It specifies CASGDRGRRPNYGYTF.

A single count supports this clone. CDR3 protein: CASSVGVSYEQYF. Here the CDR3 DNA reads TGTGCCAGCAGTGTGGGAGTGAGCTACGAGCAGTACTTC. This sequence joins TRBV6-5 and TRBJ2-7, with TRBD2 as a possible D gene (5 bases). In germline, CDR1 is MNHEY, CDR2 SVGAGI. This CDR3 spans 13 amino acids. V was clipped by 5 bases and J by 3 bases, with 11 bases between them.

V and J are TRBV5-1 and TRBJ2-2; the D is unclear. This CDR3 comprises 21 residues. From germline, CDR1 is SGHRS and CDR2 YFSETQ. Trimming cost V 3 bases and J 0 bases, with 27 bases left between them. The CDR3 sequence is CASSSYLGYWFRAPNTGELFF. The CDR3 DNA reads as TGCGCCAGCAGCTCGTATCTCGGGTATTGGTTTAGGGCGCCGAACACCGGGGAGCTGTTTTTT.

The rearrangement uses TRBV7-6 and TRBJ2-5; D uncertain. The CDR3 has 16 residues. The germline gives CDR1 SGHVS, CDR2 FNYEAQ. The germline V and J ends were trimmed by 1 base and 1 base, with 13 bases remaining between them. The CDR3 protein is CASSLVGSIFQETQYF. CDR3 in DNA: TGTGCCAGCAGCTTAGTCGGTAGTATCTTCCAAGAGACCCAGTACTTC.

V and J are TRBV6-5 and TRBJ2-5, with D uncertain. V lost 0 bases and J lost 4, with 9 bases in between. From germline, CDR1 is MNHEY and CDR2 SVGAGI. The CDR3 loop spans 14 amino acids. The chain's CDR3 is CASSYSSLGETQYF. Written as DNA, the CDR3 is TGTGCCAGCAGTTACTCGAGTTTGGGAGAGACCCAGTACTTC.

The rearrangement joins TRBV6-1 to TRBJ1-5; 9 bases align to TRBD1. V dropped 4 bases and J dropped 0; count of bases not matched to a gene: 7. The length of the CDR3 is 17 residues. From germline, CDR1 is MNHNS and CDR2 SASEGT. The CDR3 region is CASSVGTGWHSNQPQHF. CDR3 sequence (DNA): TGTGCCAGCAGTGTTGGGACAGGGTGGCATAGCAATCAGCCCCAGCATTTT.

This clone appeared a few times. This chain's CDR3 is CASSLGPGRYDGAFF. The CDR3 DNA is TGTGCCAGCAGCTTGGGACCGGGCAGGTACGACGGAGCTTTCTTT. J is TRBJ1-1 and V is TRBV7-9, with D tentatively TRBD1 (5 bases). Germline V CDR1 and CDR2: SEHNR, FQNEAQ (reference sequence). The CDR3 covers 15 residues. V lost 3 bases, J lost 10 bases, and 21 bases lay in between.

The V gene is TRBV4-1, the J gene TRBJ1-1; no definite D call. The CDR3 covers 16 residues. V lost 0 bases and J 1 base, leaving 12 bases between the germline ends. Germline loops: CDR1 MGHRA, CDR2 YSYEKL. The CDR3 loop reads CASSQDAPTPNTEAFF. The CDR3 bases are TGCGCCAGCAGCCAAGATGCCCCCACGCCGAACACTGAAGCTTTCTTT.

The V and J genes are TRBV2 and TRBJ2-7; D call uncertain. Per germline, CDR1 SNHLY and CDR2 FYNNEI. Trimming cost V 8 bases and J 7 bases, with 15 bases left between them. This CDR3 comprises 12 residues. The CDR3: CASLSAPWEQYF. CDR3 bases: TGTGCCAGCCTCTCGGCCCCCTGGGAGCAGTACTTC.

The chain uses TRBV4-1 and TRBJ2-6; perhaps D is TRBD1 or TRBD2 (5 bases each). V lost 5 bases to trimming and J lost 2 bases, with 16 bases between them. Germline loops: CDR1 MGHRA, CDR2 YSYEKL. There are 17 residues in the CDR3. The CDR3 region has the DNA TGCGCCAGCAGCTTCCCGAGATTGGGGGCTGGGGCCAACGTCCTGACTTTC. It yields the protein CASSFPRLGAGANVLTF.

The rearrangement joins TRBV11-2 to TRBJ2-5, with D possibly being TRBD1 or TRBD2 (6 bases each). Germline CDR1 reads SGHAT; CDR2 reads FQNNGV. With 4 bases removed from V and 4 bases from J, the gap between germline ends came to 16 bases. This CDR3 contains 15 residues. The CDR3 nucleotides read TGTGCCAGCAGCTCAACCTACGGGGGCGGAGAGACCCAGTACTTC. It codes for CASSSTYGGGETQYF.

CDR3 amino acids: CASSIEGNYGYTF. Written as DNA, the CDR3 is TGTGCCAGTAGTATAGAAGGGAACTATGGCTACACCTTC. This chain links TRBV19 with TRBJ1-2, with D unclear. Germline assignment: CDR1 LNHDA and CDR2 SQIVND (reference sequence). V lost 0 bases, J lost 2 bases, and 4 bases lay in between. This CDR3 is 13 amino acids long.

This CDR3 is CASGVDLIAGWGYEQYF. The CDR3 DNA sequence: TGTGCCAGCGGAGTGGATCTGATAGCGGGATGGGGTTACGAGCAGTACTTC. The chain employs TRBV28 and TRBJ2-7; 8 bases map to TRBD2. V lost 8 bases, J lost 4 bases, and 19 bases stayed unmatched. This CDR3 is built from 17 residues. The germline CDR1 and CDR2 sequences are MDHEN and SYDVKM.

The chain employs TRBV7-2 and TRBJ1-6, with TRBD1 matching over 8 bases. This CDR3 has 15 amino acids. J lost 9 bases, V lost 0 bases, and 4 bases had no gene match. The germline gives CDR1 SGHTA, CDR2 FQGNSA. This CDR3 is CASSLATGVGSPLHF. The DNA of the CDR3 is TGTGCCAGCAGCTTAGCGACAGGGGTAGGTTCACCCCTCCACTTT.

The chain has TRBV13 and TRBJ1-1; the match to TRBD1 covers 7 bases. The germline V gene has CDR1 PRHDT and CDR2 FYEKMQ (reference sequence). The length of the CDR3 is 15 residues. After removal of 6 bases from V and 1 base from J, the junction contained 8 bases not matched to a gene. The CDR3 DNA follows: TGTGCCAGCAGAAACAGGGGTTCTAAGAACACTGAAGCTTTCTTT. The encoded protein is CASRNRGSKNTEAFF.

In regard to this clone: An end of the junction does not agree with germline; a read error may underlie this. The V gene is TRBV19, the J gene TRBJ2-3; a possible D gene is TRBD2 (6 bases). The CDR3 totals 17 residues. Germline CDR1 reads LNHDA; CDR2 reads SQIVND (reference sequence). The DNA of the CDR3 is TGTGCCGGTAGTAGTATGATGGGGGTAGCGGGCACAGATACGCAGTATTTT. Protein product: CAGSSMMGVAGTDTQYF.

The genes are TRBV10-2 and TRBJ1-5; TRBD1 matches 7 bases. CDR3 length equals 13 residues. Germline CDR1 and CDR2: WSHSY and SAAADI. With 7 bases clipped from V and 7 bases from J, the junction kept 7 bases outside the gene matches. The CDR3, as DNA: TGCGCCAGCACCGGGACAGTAGTGCAGCCCCAGCATTTT. This codes for CASTGTVVQPQHF.